The 12 T cell receptor beta chains below all came from one sample that was sequenced in a study of T cells in Graves' hyperthyroidism and ophthalmopathy. TCR beta CDR3 regions were amplified from RNA. TCR CDR3 underwent first-round RT-PCR with the HTBI primer set. TCRdb passed the multiplex PCR reads through MiXCR, listing each CDR3 protein once. The profile shows 800,000 or so distinct CDR3 sequences, roughly 40% of them singletons. Sequenced material: blood. Receptor source: a man in his late teens or twenties with Graves' hyperthyroidism.

The V call is TRBV2, the J call TRBJ1-3, with unresolved D. This CDR3 has 14 amino acids. Trimming pared 4 bases from V and 3 bases from J, leaving 10 bases between. Germline V gene lookup returns CDR1 SNHLY and CDR2 FYNNEI. The CDR3 sequence is CASSASGYGNTIYF. The CDR3 coding sequence is TGTGCCAGCAGTGCGTCGGGATATGGAAACACCATATATTTT.

This clonotype occurred many times. The rearrangement uses TRBV7-9 and TRBJ1-2; weak D call: TRBD1 (5 bases). Trimming left V 2 bases short and J 2 bases short, with 9 bases between. This CDR3 is built from 14 residues. The germline V gene encodes CDR1 SEHNR and CDR2 FQNEAQ (reference sequence). The CDR3 sequence: CASSLQGPNYGYTF. The DNA of the CDR3 is TGTGCCAGCAGCTTACAGGGACCAAACTATGGCTACACCTTC.

The V call is TRBV29-1, the J call TRBJ2-6; no definite D call. The V end lost 5 bases, the J end lost 3 bases, and 11 bases lay between the germline ends. Germline V lookup: CDR1 SQVTM, CDR2 ANQGSEA. The CDR3 loop spans 14 amino acids. The CDR3: CSVLVWDGANVLTF. The CDR3, as DNA: TGCAGCGTTTTGGTCTGGGATGGGGCCAACGTCCTGACTTTC.

This clonotype was counted once. The chain couples TRBV12-3 or TRBV12-4 to TRBJ1-1, with 8 bases fitting TRBD1. The CDR3 spans 15 residues. The ends lost 1 base at V and 4 bases at J; junction bases unmatched: 5. The CDR3 is CASSLELQGVTEAFF. The CDR3 bases are TGTGCCAGCAGTTTAGAACTACAGGGGGTCACTGAAGCTTTCTTT.

This clonotype was found a few times. This rearrangement joins TRBV5-1 to TRBJ1-4, with 9 bases that match TRBD1. Per the germline V gene, CDR1 is SGHRS and CDR2 is YFSETQ. V was pared by 4 bases and J by 8 bases, with 9 bases of the junction left unmatched. The length of the CDR3 is 15 residues. CDR3 DNA: TGCGCCAGCAGCGAATGGGACAGGGAAGGAGAAAAACTGTTTTTT. As protein: CASSEWDREGEKLFF. Together with reference TRBV5-1 and TRBJ1-4, the CDR3 gives the full variable domain: KAGVTQTPRYLIKTRGQQVTLSCSPISGHRSVSWYQQTPGQGLQFLFEYFSETQRNKGNFPGRFSGRQFSNSRSEMNVSTLELGDSALYLCASSEWDREGEKLFFGSGTQLSVL.

This clonotype was seen repeatedly, ten times or more. The genes are TRBV20-1 and TRBJ1-1, with 8 nucleotides matching TRBD1. The CDR3 length is 14 residues. Per germline, CDR1 DFQATT and CDR2 SNEGSKA (reference sequence). The V gene end was trimmed by 3 bases and the J gene end by 6 bases; junction bases not matched to a gene: 9. The CDR3 DNA follows: TGCAGTGCTAGGATACAGGGGGGCGTCCCTGAAGCTTTCTTT. Its protein product is CSARIQGGVPEAFF.

This clonotype was recorded a few times. V and J are TRBV20-1 and TRBJ2-5; 7 bases are a match to TRBD2. V lost 7 bases, J lost 4 bases, and 9 bases stayed unmatched. This CDR3 has 13 residues. Germline CDR1 and CDR2: DFQATT and SNEGSKA (reference sequence). CDR3 loop: CSVHPGGGETQYF. The CDR3 DNA reads as TGCAGTGTCCACCCGGGGGGAGGAGAGACCCAGTACTTC.

This clonotype was recorded many times. The V gene is TRBV10-2, the J gene TRBJ2-6, with 9 nucleotides matching TRBD1. The CDR3 totals 19 residues. Trimming removed 0 bases from V and 4 bases from J; junction bases left unmatched: 10. Germline loops: CDR1 WSHSY, CDR2 SAAADI. The CDR3 coding sequence is TGCGCCAGCAGTGAGTCAGGGGGGACAGGGTATTCCGGGGCCAACGTCCTGACTTTC. This encodes CASSESGGTGYSGANVLTF.

This clonotype was observed many times. The chain joins TRBV29-1 to TRBJ2-7, with D uncertain. V lost 0 bases, J lost 0 bases, and 6 bases lay in between. Per the germline V gene, CDR1 is SQVTM and CDR2 is ANQGSEA. This CDR3 spans 13 amino acids. CDR3 nucleotides: TGCAGCGTTGAAGATCCAGGCTCCTACGAGCAGTACTTC. Translated: CSVEDPGSYEQYF.

The CDR3 is CASSFNPNTEAFF. Written as DNA, the CDR3 is TGTGCCAGCAGTTTTAATCCGAACACTGAAGCTTTCTTT. The chain employs TRBV28 and TRBJ1-1, with D unclear. The CDR3 extends over 13 amino acids. The ends were cut back, 3 bases at V and 1 base at J, with 6 bases in the middle. The V gene's germline CDR1 is MDHEN and CDR2 SYDVKM.

V usage is TRBV2 and J usage is TRBJ2-7; D gene ambiguous. Trimming took 10 bases from V and 10 from J, leaving 17 bases between them. The V gene's germline CDR1 is SNHLY and CDR2 FYNNEI. This CDR3 is 11 amino acids long. CDR3 DNA sequence: TGTGCCACCCTACGGCCTCCAGGCCAGTACTTC. Its protein product is CATLRPPGQYF.

The V and J genes are TRBV19 and TRBJ1-5, with 9 positions matching TRBD1. Looked up from germline, CDR1 is LNHDA and CDR2 is SQIVND (reference sequence). Losses at the gene ends were 6 bases for V and 3 bases for J; bases not matched to a gene: 12. The CDR3 runs 17 residues. CDR3 DNA: TGTGCCAGTAGGCTTCACTCCGGGACAGGGTCCAATCAGCCCCAGCATTTT. Amino acid sequence: CASRLHSGTGSNQPQHF.